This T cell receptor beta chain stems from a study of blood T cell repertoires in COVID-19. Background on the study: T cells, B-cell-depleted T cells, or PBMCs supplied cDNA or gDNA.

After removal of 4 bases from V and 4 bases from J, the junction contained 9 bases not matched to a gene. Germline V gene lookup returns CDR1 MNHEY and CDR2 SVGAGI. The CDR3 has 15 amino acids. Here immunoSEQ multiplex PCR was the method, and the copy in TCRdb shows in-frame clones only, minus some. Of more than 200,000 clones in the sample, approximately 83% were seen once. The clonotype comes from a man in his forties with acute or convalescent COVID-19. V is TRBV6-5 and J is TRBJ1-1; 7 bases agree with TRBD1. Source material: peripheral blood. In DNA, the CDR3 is TGTGCCAGCAGTTCAGAGGGACAGCCGGCCACTGAAGCTTTCTTT. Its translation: CASSSEGQPATEAFF.